The 20 T cell receptor beta chains in this list originate from one sample, sequenced in a study of blood T cells in healthy people across ages. A J-beta primer mix and a sample-barcoded 5' primer were used in a second PCR of about 7 to 12 cycles. TCRdb called the 5' RACE reads again in MiXCR, with one record for every CDR3 protein. Of about 670,000 distinct CDR3 sequences in the sample, 45% to 60% were seen once. The sample consisted of blood. These receptors were obtained from a woman older than 75 in good health.

This chain uses TRBV11-2 with TRBJ2-1; TRBD1 or TRBD2 may be the D gene (5 bases each). Germline loops: CDR1 SGHAT, CDR2 FQNNGV. Trimming cost V 2 bases and J 8 bases, with 19 bases left between them. This CDR3 contains 16 residues. The CDR3 loop reads CASSLLQGPLGDEQFF. The CDR3 DNA follows: TGTGCCAGCAGCTTACTCCAGGGACCTTTGGGGGATGAGCAGTTCTTC.

The chain links TRBV21-1 to TRBJ2-5; TRBD1 is the table's D call, not checked against the DNA. The J call may be in error: the DNA end matches TRBJ2-7 better. TRBV21-1 is flagged as a pseudogene. The CDR3 is made up of 15 amino acids. The CDR3: CASSKGQQGFHEQYF. The CDR3, as DNA: TGTGCCAGCAGCAAAGGGCAACAGGGCTTCCACGAGCAGTACTTC.

This clonotype was seen at least ten times. The rearrangement links TRBV3-1 to TRBJ1-2, with D possibly TRBD1 on 5 matching bases. Germline V CDR1 and CDR2: LGHDT, YNNKEL (reference sequence). V was clipped by 1 base and J by 7 bases, with 22 bases between them. This CDR3 spans 17 amino acids. The chain's CDR3 is CASSQGFGRGSEAGYTF. DNA for the CDR3: TGTGCCAGCAGCCAAGGATTCGGTAGGGGCTCCGAGGCTGGCTACACCTTC.

CDR3 nucleotides: TGTGCCAGCCTAGGGGTCGAGGAGACCCAGTACTTC. Residues: CASLGVEETQYF. The J gene is TRBJ2-5, the V gene TRBV12-3 or TRBV12-4, with D perhaps TRBD1 (5 bases). V was shortened by 8 bases and J by 5 bases, with 12 bases between the two germline ends. The CDR3 consists of 12 residues.

The chain has TRBV4-2 and TRBJ1-4; no clear D gene. V lost 8 bases and J 5 bases, leaving 9 bases between the germline ends. Germline V gene lookup returns CDR1 LGHNA and CDR2 YNFKEQ. The CDR3 has 12 amino acids. The CDR3 reads CASGNGNEKLFF. In DNA, the CDR3 is TGTGCCAGCGGAAATGGGAATGAAAAACTGTTTTTT.

This clonotype was recorded a few times. V is TRBV11-2 and J is TRBJ1-4; TRBD1 is a possible D gene (6 bases). Germline V CDR1 and CDR2: SGHAT, FQNNGV. This CDR3 contains 15 residues. Trimming removed 2 bases at V and 7 bases at J, with 14 bases between. CDR3 loop: CASSLPGGSSEKLFF. CDR3 DNA sequence: TGTGCCAGCAGCTTACCGGGGGGCAGTAGTGAAAAACTGTTTTTT. Complete variable domain (other parts from reference TRBV11-2 and TRBJ1-4): EAGVAQSPRYKIIEKRQSVAFWCNPISGHATLYWYQQILGQGPKLLIQFQNNGVVDDSQLPKDRFSAERLKGVDSTLKIQPAKLEDSAVYLCASSLPGGSSEKLFFGSGTQLSVL.

This clonotype came up many times. This rearrangement joins TRBV9 to TRBJ2-7; D tentatively reads TRBD1 or TRBD2 (5 bases each). Germline values: CDR1 SGDLS, CDR2 YYNGEE. Trimming pared 0 bases from V and 3 bases from J, leaving 13 bases between. The CDR3 consists of 15 residues. The CDR3 DNA is TGTGCCAGCAGCGTAGAAGGGTGGGGGAACTACGAGCAGTACTTC. Translation: CASSVEGWGNYEQYF.

Written as DNA, the CDR3 is TGTGCCAGCAGCGGACATCCCGGGACTAGCGTCGCGAACACCGGGGAGCTGTTTTTT. The encoded protein is CASSGHPGTSVANTGELFF. The chain has TRBV2 and TRBJ2-2; 10 bases line up with TRBD2. The trim removed 6 bases at V and 0 bases at J, leaving 13 bases unmatched. This CDR3 has 19 amino acids. Germline values: CDR1 SNHLY, CDR2 FYNNEI.

This clonotype was observed a few times. Compared with germline, one end of the junction differs, possibly owing to a read error. The genes are TRBV12-3 or TRBV12-4 and TRBJ2-3; D not certain. CDR3 size: 13 residues. The CDR3 DNA reads as TGTGCCAGCAGTGTAGCTTCCCACTATACGCAGTATTTT. It is translated as CASSVASHYTQYF.

J is TRBJ2-7 and V is TRBV29-1; D is undetermined. This CDR3 is built from 13 residues. Trimming removed 2 bases from V and 2 bases from J, with 10 bases in between. CDR1 and CDR2 (germline): SQVTM, ANQGSEA. The CDR3 sequence is CSVERTNTYEQYF. The DNA for the CDR3 is TGCAGCGTTGAAAGAACAAATACCTACGAGCAGTACTTC.

This chain joins TRBV7-8 and TRBJ2-7; no definite D call. The CDR3 covers 18 residues. Trimming shortened V by 5 bases and J by 3 bases, and 26 bases separated the two germline ends. Germline assignment: CDR1 SGHVS and CDR2 FQNEAQ. CDR3 sequence: CASSPGRATHKLHYEQYF. As DNA, the CDR3 is TGTGCCAGCAGCCCCGGTCGGGCCACCCACAAACTTCACTACGAGCAGTACTTC.

There are many counts of this clonotype. The gene calls are TRBV11-2 and TRBJ2-7; possible D gene TRBD2, 5 bases. There are 14 residues in the CDR3. V lost 2 bases and J 3 bases, leaving 11 bases between the germline ends. In germline, CDR1 is SGHAT, CDR2 FQNNGV. The CDR3 loop is CASSLRGGFYEQYF. DNA for the CDR3: TGTGCCAGCAGCTTACGAGGCGGGTTCTACGAGCAGTACTTC.

The rearrangement uses TRBV9 and TRBJ2-5; TRBD2 aligns across 8 bases. The DNA matches TRBJ2-7 better at its end, which makes the J call doubtful. CDR1 is SGDLS and CDR2 is YYNGEE in the germline V gene. The CDR3 has 19 amino acids. CDR3 DNA sequence: TGTGCCAGCAGCCCCTTTTTGCGCGATCTAAAGGGACTAGAGGACGAGCAGTACTTC. This translates into CASSPFLRDLKGLEDEQYF.

This clonotype appeared a single time. The rearrangement uses TRBV7-2 and TRBJ2-7; 7 bases fit TRBD1. Trimming took 4 bases from V and 6 from J; bases not matched to a gene: 6. This CDR3 has 13 amino acids. CDR1 is SGHTA, CDR2 FQGNSA, per germline. CDR3 coding DNA: TGTGCCAGCAGCTCCGTAACAGGGGCCGAGCAGTACTTC. It translates to CASSSVTGAEQYF.

The V gene is TRBV4-2, the J gene TRBJ1-5; 9 positions match TRBD1. The CDR3 consists of 17 residues. Germline values: CDR1 LGHNA, CDR2 YNFKEQ. Losses at the gene ends were 1 base for V and 0 bases for J; bases not matched to a gene: 4. CDR3 DNA sequence: TGTGCCAGCAGCCAAGTGGGACAGGGTAGTAGCAATCAGCCCCAGCATTTT. It yields the protein CASSQVGQGSSNQPQHF.

This clonotype was recorded only once. A read error may account for a junction end that differs from germline. The chain carries TRBV5-4 and TRBJ2-7; D is undetermined. The CDR3 length is 14 residues. Germline V lookup: CDR1 SGHNT, CDR2 YYREEE (reference sequence). Written as DNA, the CDR3 is TGTGCCGGCAGCCGTCCCGAGACTTCTCGCGAGCAGTACTTC. Residues: CAGSRPETSREQYF.

This clonotype was observed a single time. One end of the junction is discordant with germline, which a read error may explain. This chain uses TRBV12-3 or TRBV12-4 with TRBJ2-3, with D perhaps assigned TRBD1 or TRBD2 (5 bases each). The CDR3 is 14 amino acids. CDR3 sequence: CASSLRVGVDAQYF. CDR3 DNA sequence: TGTGCCAGCAGTTTACGAGTGGGGGTAGATGCGCAGTATTTT.

The chain carries TRBV28 and TRBJ2-3, with 13 bases aligning to TRBD2. V was pared by 6 bases and J by 4 bases, with 4 bases of the junction left unmatched. This CDR3 is built from 15 residues. Germline-derived CDR1 and CDR2 are MDHEN and SYDVKM. CDR3 sequence reads: CASRDTSGGADTQYF. CDR3 coding DNA: TGTGCCAGCAGGGATACTAGCGGGGGGGCAGATACGCAGTATTTT.

This clonotype was observed many times. The rearrangement uses TRBV10-1 and TRBJ2-3, with TRBD1 identical over 8 bases. Germline CDR1 is WNHNN and CDR2 is SYGVQD (reference sequence). The V gene end was trimmed by 4 bases and the J gene end by 2 bases; junction bases not matched to a gene: 8. The CDR3 sequence is 16 residues long. CDR3 in amino acids: CASSAIARGHTDTQYF. CDR3 DNA: TGCGCCAGCAGTGCTATTGCCAGGGGGCACACAGATACGCAGTATTTT.

This clonotype was observed at least ten times. The gene calls are TRBV7-2 and TRBJ1-6; D is ambiguous. The CDR3 runs to 12 residues. Germline V gene data show CDR1 as SGHTA and CDR2 as FQGNSA. Deletions cut 5 bases from V and 9 bases from J, with 8 bases between. The CDR3 reads CASSPAFSPLHF. The CDR3 nucleotides read TGTGCCAGCAGCCCAGCATTTTCACCCCTCCACTTT.